Listed below are T cell receptor beta chains from one sample, sequenced in a study of CD8 T cells in Susac syndrome. From the immunoSEQ multiplex PCR reads, TCRdb called clonotypes with MiXCR, one entry per CDR3 protein. The sample has 100,000 to 150,000 distinct CDR3 sequences, about 95% seen once. Sequencing was done on a sample of CD4+ T cells from PBMCs. The receptor source for this set is a human donor in good health. Each CDR3 is given with its conserved first and last residue. D genes are given only for firm matches.

j_call v_call d_call cdr3_nt cdr3_aa
TRBJ1-2 TRBV6-5 TRBD1 TGTGCCAGCAGTCCAGGGACAGGCGGGGGCTACACCTTC CASSPGTGGGYTF
TRBJ2-1 TRBV29-1 - TGCAGCGTTCCTCGGGACCTCTACTTTTCCTACAATGAGCAGTTCTTC CSVPRDLYFSYNEQFF
TRBJ1-5 TRBV12-3/TRBV12-4 TRBD1 TGTGCCAGCAGTAAGGACAGGATTAATCAGCCCCAGCATTTT CASSKDRINQPQHF
TRBJ2-2 TRBV20-1 - TGCAGTGCCCTTCGTCCGAACACCGGGGAGCTGTTTTTT CSALRPNTGELFF
TRBJ2-4 TRBV6-6 - TGTGCCAGCAGTTACTCCCAAACAGGGGAGGTAATCATTCAGTACTTC CASSYSQTGEVIIQYF
TRBJ2-7 TRBV28 - TGTGCCAGCAGGGCCGGGACCCTCCGGACCGAGCAGTACTTC CASRAGTLRTEQYF
TRBJ2-2 TRBV3-1 TRBD1 TGTGCCAGCAGCCAAGATCTTGCGACGACAGGGGACACCGGGGAGCTGTTTTTT CASSQDLATTGDTGELFF
TRBJ2-7 TRBV30 TRBD2 TGTGCCTGGAGTGTACGGGGCGGGAGGGTCTACGAGCAGTACTTC CAWSVRGGRVYEQYF
TRBJ1-2 TRBV27 - TGTGCCAGCAGCCGCCGTTCGGGAGGACGCTACGGCTACACCTTC CASSRRSGGRYGYTF
TRBJ2-2 TRBV7-2 TRBD1 TGTGCCAGCAGCTTAGTTGGACAGGGTGGTACCGGGGAGCTGTTTTTT CASSLVGQGGTGELFF
TRBJ2-4 TRBV3-1 - TGTGCCAGCAGCCGACCCGAGGGTAAAAACATTCAGTACTTC CASSRPEGKNIQYF
TRBJ1-5 TRBV6-6 - TGTGCCAGCACTCGCGGGGTGACCCAGCATTTT CASTRGVTQHF
TRBJ2-5 TRBV4-2 TRBD1 TGTGCCAGCAGCCAGGGGGACAGGGAACAAGAGACCCAGTACTTC CASSQGDREQETQYF
TRBJ2-5 TRBV14 TRBD2 TGTGCCAGCAGCCAACGCATAGCGGGAGGTTTTCAAGAGACCCAGTACTTC CASSQRIAGGFQETQYF
TRBJ1-2 TRBV29-1 - TGCAGCTTCTATGTCTCCCGGGGCTACACCTTC CSFYVSRGYTF
TRBJ2-3 TRBV30 TRBD1 TGTGCCTGGAGCCATCCACGACAGGGGGCAGATACGCAGTATTTT CAWSHPRQGADTQYF
TRBJ2-7 TRBV28 - TGTGCCAGCAGCCCGACAGCATCATTCTCCTACGAGCAGTACTTC CASSPTASFSYEQYF
TRBJ2-7 TRBV7-2 - TGTGCCAGCAGCCCCAGTGCAGGGGCGCCCGAGCAGTACTTC CASSPSAGAPEQYF
TRBJ2-7 TRBV5-1 - TGCGCCAGCAGCTTGAGGCGGACCCCCCCCTACGAGCAGTACTTC CASSLRRTPPYEQYF
TRBJ1-2 TRBV28 - TGTGCCAGCAGGACCCAGGGGCCTCCTAACTATGGCTACACCTTC CASRTQGPPNYGYTF
TRBJ2-1 TRBV6-5 - TGTGCCAGCAGTTACATGAGTGAGCAGTTCTTC CASSYMSEQFF
TRBJ2-7 TRBV7-2 TRBD2 TGTGCCAGCAGCGCTATAGCGGGCAGCTCCTACGAGCAGTACTTC CASSAIAGSSYEQYF
TRBJ2-5 TRBV29-1 TRBD1 TGCAGCGTCTACAGGGGGTCAGGCGAGACCCAGTACTTC CSVYRGSGETQYF
TRBJ2-1 TRBV5-6 TRBD2 TGTGCCAGCAGCTTAATAGCGGGAGGGATTCATGAGCAGTTCTTC CASSLIAGGIHEQFF
TRBJ2-1 TRBV3-1 TRBD2 TGTGCCAGCAGCCCAGTAGCGGGAGGGCCGGGGGATGAGCAGTTCTTC CASSPVAGGPGDEQFF
TRBJ2-5 TRBV7-9 - TGTGCCAGCAGCTTAGCTGGAGGGCTTGAGACCCAGTACTTC CASSLAGGLETQYF
TRBJ2-5 TRBV11-2 TRBD1 TGTGCCAGCAGCCTGGGACAGAGGGGAGAGACCCAGTACTTC CASSLGQRGETQYF